The clone carrying this T cell receptor beta chain occurred a few times. Its antigen is undetermined. The sample belongs to a study of cytomegalovirus exposure and HLA in healthy donors. General observations from the study: In an earlier analysis, about 87% or about 30%: the productive usage of most TCR beta V segments.

In the PCR, 60 Vbeta and 13 Jbeta primers were used. Libraries were prepared by immunoSEQ multiplex PCR; TCRdb keeps only in-frame clonotypes and omits some of them. This table has over 50,000 clones, about 86% appearing once. The ends lost 0 bases at V and 1 base at J; junction bases unmatched: 3. This CDR3 is 16 amino acids long. The germline V gene has CDR1 SGHNT and CDR2 YYREEE (reference sequence). The material sequenced was PBMCs. This sequence was found in a man aged 40-49 years in good health and CMV-seronegative. This chain uses TRBV5-4 with TRBJ2-5; 10 nucleotides agree with TRBD2. This CDR3 reads CASSLVPSGGQETQYF. The CDR3 DNA sequence: TGTGCCAGCAGCTTGGTCCCTAGCGGGGGCCAAGAGACCCAGTACTTC.